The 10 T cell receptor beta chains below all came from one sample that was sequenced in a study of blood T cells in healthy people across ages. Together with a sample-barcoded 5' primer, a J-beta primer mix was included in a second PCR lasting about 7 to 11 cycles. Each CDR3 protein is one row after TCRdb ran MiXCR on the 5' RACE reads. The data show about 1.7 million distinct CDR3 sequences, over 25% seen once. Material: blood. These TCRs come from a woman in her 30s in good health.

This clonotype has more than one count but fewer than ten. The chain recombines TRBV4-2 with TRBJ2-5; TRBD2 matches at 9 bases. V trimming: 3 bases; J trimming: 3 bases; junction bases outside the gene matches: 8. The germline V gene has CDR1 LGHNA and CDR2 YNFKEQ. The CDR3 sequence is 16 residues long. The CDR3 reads CASSQDSGRGEETQYF. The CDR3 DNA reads TGTGCCAGCAGCCAGGATAGCGGGAGAGGGGAAGAGACCCAGTACTTC.

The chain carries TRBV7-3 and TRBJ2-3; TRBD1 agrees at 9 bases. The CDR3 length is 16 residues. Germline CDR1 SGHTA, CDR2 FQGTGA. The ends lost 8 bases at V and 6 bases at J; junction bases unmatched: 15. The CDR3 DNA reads TGTGCCAGCTCGCTGTTGGGACAGGGCTTTGGGGATACGCAGTATTTT. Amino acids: CASSLLGQGFGDTQYF.

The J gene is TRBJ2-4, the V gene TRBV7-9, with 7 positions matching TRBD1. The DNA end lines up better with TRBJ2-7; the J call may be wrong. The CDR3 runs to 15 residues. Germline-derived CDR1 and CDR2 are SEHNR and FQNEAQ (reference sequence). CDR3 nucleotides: TGTGCCAGCAGCACGCCGGGACAGAGATACTACGAGCAGTACTTC. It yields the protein CASSTPGQRYYEQYF.

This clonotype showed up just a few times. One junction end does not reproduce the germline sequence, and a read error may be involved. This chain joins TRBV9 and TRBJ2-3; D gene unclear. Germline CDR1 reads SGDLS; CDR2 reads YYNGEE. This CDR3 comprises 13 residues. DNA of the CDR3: TGTACCAGCAGCGCCCGACTGACAGATACGCAGTATTTT. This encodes CTSSARLTDTQYF. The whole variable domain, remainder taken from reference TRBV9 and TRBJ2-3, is DSGVTQTPKHLITATGQRVTLRCSPRSGDLSVYWYQQSLDQGLQFLIQYYNGEERAKGNILERFSAQQFPDLHSELNLSSLELGDSALYFCTSSARLTDTQYFGPGTRLTVL.

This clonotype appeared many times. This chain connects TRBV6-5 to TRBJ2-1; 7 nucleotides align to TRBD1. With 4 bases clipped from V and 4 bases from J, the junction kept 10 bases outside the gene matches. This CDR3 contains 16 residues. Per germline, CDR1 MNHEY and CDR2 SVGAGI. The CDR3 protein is CASSLTIGGSYNEQFF. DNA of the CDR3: TGTGCCAGCAGTTTGACGATAGGGGGCTCGTACAATGAGCAGTTCTTC.

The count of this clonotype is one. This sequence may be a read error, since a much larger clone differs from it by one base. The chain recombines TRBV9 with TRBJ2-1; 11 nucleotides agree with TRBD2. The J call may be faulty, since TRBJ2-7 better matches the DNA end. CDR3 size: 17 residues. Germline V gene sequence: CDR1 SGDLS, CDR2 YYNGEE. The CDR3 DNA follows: TGTGCCAGCAGCGTAACCGTTAGCGGGAGGGATTACAATGAGCAGTACTTC. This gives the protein CASSVTVSGRDYNEQYF.

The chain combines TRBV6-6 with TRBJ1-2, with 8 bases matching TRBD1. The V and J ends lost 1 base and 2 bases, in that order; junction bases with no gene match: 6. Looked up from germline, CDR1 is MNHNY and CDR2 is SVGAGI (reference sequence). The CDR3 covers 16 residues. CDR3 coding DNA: TGTGCCAGCAGTTACTATTCGCAGGGGGCCAACTATGGCTACACCTTC. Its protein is CASSYYSQGANYGYTF.

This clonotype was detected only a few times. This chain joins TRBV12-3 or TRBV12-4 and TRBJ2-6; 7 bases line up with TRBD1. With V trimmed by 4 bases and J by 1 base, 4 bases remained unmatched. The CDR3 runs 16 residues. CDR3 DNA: TGTGCCAGCAGTTGGGGACAGCCATCTGGGGCCAACGTCCTGACTTTC. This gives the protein CASSWGQPSGANVLTF.

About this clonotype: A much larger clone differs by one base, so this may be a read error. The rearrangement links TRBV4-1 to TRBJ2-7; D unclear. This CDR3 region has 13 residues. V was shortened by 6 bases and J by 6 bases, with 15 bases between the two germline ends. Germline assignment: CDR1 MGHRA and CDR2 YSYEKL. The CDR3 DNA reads TGCGCCAGCAGTCCAAACGAAGAATGCGAGCAGTACTTC. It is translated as CASSPNEECEQYF.

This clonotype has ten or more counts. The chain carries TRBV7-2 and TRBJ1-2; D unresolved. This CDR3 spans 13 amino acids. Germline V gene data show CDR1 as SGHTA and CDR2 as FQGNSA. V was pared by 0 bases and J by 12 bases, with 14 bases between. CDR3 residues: CASSLAERTRDTF. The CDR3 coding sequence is TGTGCCAGCAGCTTAGCGGAAAGAACGAGAGACACCTTC.